This record covers a single T cell receptor (beta chain). The data derive from a study of blood T cell repertoires in COVID-19. The overall study: T cells, B-cell-depleted T cells, or PBMCs supplied cDNA or gDNA.

CDR1 is GTSNPN and CDR2 is SVGIG in the germline V gene (reference sequence). V lost 2 bases to trimming and J lost 7 bases, with 11 bases between them. The CDR3 contains 13 residues. Repertoires were generated with immunoSEQ multiplex PCR, while TCRdb's copy carries only in-frame clones and drops some. In the table there are roughly 12,000 clones, roughly 73% of which are singletons. This TCR was recovered from a human donor in a cohort sampled during active COVID-19. V is TRBV30 and J is TRBJ2-2; weak D call: TRBD1 (6 bases). Sequencing was performed on peripheral blood. The CDR3 loop reads CAWSNRAGGELFF. The CDR3 nucleotides are TGTGCCTGGAGTAACAGGGCGGGCGGGGAGCTGTTTTTT.